Each of the 25 T cell receptor beta chains below was sequenced from the same sample in a study of cytomegalovirus exposure and HLA in healthy donors. 13 Jbeta primers and 60 Vbeta primers were used for the PCR. Profiled with immunoSEQ multiplex PCR; TCRdb holds only in-frame clones, not every one. The sample records under 200,000 clones, around 86% being singletons. The sample taken for sequencing was PBMCs. These receptors were collected from a girl aged 2 to 10 in good health and CMV-seropositive.

The rearrangement links TRBV19 to TRBJ2-1, with TRBD1 as a possible D gene (5 bases). CDR3 length: 13 amino acids. The V gene lost 10 bases and the J gene lost 9 bases, with 19 bases spanning the gap. Germline V gives CDR1 LNHDA, CDR2 SQIVND (reference sequence). The CDR3 bases are TGTGCCACTGCGTTCGATCAGGGAATTGAGCAGTTCTTC. Protein product: CATAFDQGIEQFF.

The rearrangement joins TRBV27 to TRBJ2-5; tentative D call: TRBD1 (6 bases). The germline CDR1 and CDR2 sequences are MNHEY and SMNVEV (reference sequence). V gave up 6 bases and J gave up 5 bases, with 10 bases separating them. The CDR3 runs to 12 residues. In DNA, the CDR3 is TGTGCCAGCAGCAGGGGCTGGGAGACCCAGTACTTC. This encodes CASSRGWETQYF.

This sequence joins TRBV30 and TRBJ2-1; TRBD2 aligns across 15 bases. Per germline, CDR1 GTSNPN and CDR2 SVGIG (reference sequence). CDR3 length equals 19 residues. After removal of 0 bases from V and 0 bases from J, the junction contained 6 bases not matched to a gene. The DNA for the CDR3 is TGTGCCTGGAGTGTACTAGGACTAGCGGGAGGGAACTCCTACAATGAGCAGTTCTTC. As protein: CAWSVLGLAGGNSYNEQFF.

This rearrangement joins TRBV30 to TRBJ2-1; possibly TRBD2 for D (7 bases). V was clipped by 5 bases and J by 8 bases, with 16 bases between them. The CDR3 runs 13 residues. Germline CDR1 and CDR2: GTSNPN and SVGIG (reference sequence). The CDR3 region has the DNA TGTGCCTGGGGGGGGGCCCAGACAGATGAGCAGTTCTTC. Amino acid sequence: CAWGGAQTDEQFF.

The V call is TRBV18, the J call TRBJ2-7, with 8 bases identical to TRBD1. The germline V gene encodes CDR1 KGHSH and CDR2 LQKENI. V was clipped by 1 base and J by 3 bases; unmatched bases: 8. The CDR3 sequence is 16 residues long. The CDR3 sequence: CASSPLRQGAGYEQYF. Here the CDR3 DNA reads TGTGCCAGCTCACCACTCAGGCAGGGGGCGGGCTACGAGCAGTACTTC.

CDR3 residues: CASSLVTSKETQYF. CDR3 DNA sequence: TGTGCCAGCAGCTTGGTGACTAGCAAAGAGACCCAGTACTTC. V usage is TRBV5-4 and J usage is TRBJ2-5, with 7 nucleotides matching TRBD2. With 0 bases clipped from V and 3 bases from J, the junction kept 2 bases outside the gene matches. The CDR3 is made up of 14 amino acids. Germline V gene data show CDR1 as SGHNT and CDR2 as YYREEE (reference sequence).

This clone was detected once. The chain couples TRBV6-1 to TRBJ1-2, with 12 positions matching TRBD1. Trimming cost V 6 bases and J 12 bases; bases outside gene matches: 11. The CDR3 is 14 residues long. Germline assignment: CDR1 MNHNS and CDR2 SASEGT. The CDR3 DNA sequence: TGTGCCAGCAGGGCGGGACAGGGGGCCGATCTCCACACCTTC. Translating gives CASRAGQGADLHTF.

This clone is medium-sized (0.01 to 0.1%) in the sample. Written as DNA, the CDR3 is TGTGCCAGCAGTGAGCGGGAGGGCTCTGGGGCCAACGTCCTGACTTTC. Its protein is CASSEREGSGANVLTF. V usage is TRBV6-4 and J usage is TRBJ2-6, with 9 nucleotides matching TRBD2. V lost 3 bases, J lost 0 bases, and 0 bases stayed unmatched. CDR3 length: 16 residues. The germline V gene has CDR1 MRHNA and CDR2 SNTAGT.

This clone has a single count. J is TRBJ1-1 and V is TRBV30, with 10 bases that match TRBD1. Germline CDR1 reads GTSNPN; CDR2 reads SVGIG (reference sequence). CDR3 length equals 13 residues. The V and J ends lost 5 bases and 1 base, in that order; junction bases with no gene match: 1. The CDR3 loop reads CAWGQGGNTEAFF. CDR3 DNA sequence: TGTGCCTGGGGACAGGGGGGGAACACTGAAGCTTTCTTT.

The chain joins TRBV30 to TRBJ1-2; no definite D call. Germline V gene lookup returns CDR1 GTSNPN and CDR2 SVGIG (reference sequence). The CDR3 sequence is 11 residues long. V gave up 2 bases and J gave up 12 bases, with 13 bases separating them. CDR3 amino acids: CAWSNGDFHTF. CDR3 in DNA: TGTGCCTGGAGTAACGGTGATTTCCACACCTTC.

The chain has TRBV5-4 and TRBJ2-3, with D possibly being TRBD2 (5 bases). Germline lookup yields CDR1 SGHNT and CDR2 YYREEE (reference sequence). This CDR3 has 15 residues. The V end was cut by 0 bases, the J end by 4 bases, with 12 bases between. CDR3 DNA sequence: TGTGCCAGCAGCTTGGCCGGGATGGTGGCAGATACGCAGTATTTT. This gives the protein CASSLAGMVADTQYF.

The V call is TRBV5-1, the J call TRBJ2-1; 7 nucleotides line up with TRBD2. The V segment lost 0 bases and the J segment 6 bases; nucleotides outside the gene matches: 9. The CDR3 is made up of 16 amino acids. Germline CDR1 SGHRS, CDR2 YFSETQ. The CDR3 region has the DNA TGCGCCAGCAGCTTGGCCGGTGGGAGGGATGTCAATGAGCAGTTCTTC. Amino acid sequence: CASSLAGGRDVNEQFF. Variable domain in full (rest from reference TRBV5-1 and TRBJ2-1): KAGVTQTPRYLIKTRGQQVTLSCSPISGHRSVSWYQQTPGQGLQFLFEYFSETQRNKGNFPGRFSGRQFSNSRSEMNVSTLELGDSALYLCASSLAGGRDVNEQFFGPGTRLTVL.

The chain recombines TRBV5-1 with TRBJ2-6; perhaps TRBD1 as D (5 bases). This CDR3 spans 13 amino acids. V was shortened by 6 bases and J by 6 bases, with 10 bases between the two germline ends. Germline CDR1 SGHRS, CDR2 YFSETQ. In nucleotides, the CDR3 is TGCGCCAGCAAGGGGATCGTGGCCAACGTCCTGACTTTC. Translating it yields CASKGIVANVLTF.

This clone appeared a few times. The chain carries TRBV29-1 and TRBJ2-2; 8 bases fit TRBD1. The CDR3 totals 13 residues. From germline, CDR1 is SQVTM and CDR2 ANQGSEA. The V gene end was trimmed by 5 bases and the J gene end by 5 bases; junction bases not matched to a gene: 4. As DNA, the CDR3 is TGCAGCGTTACGACAGGGGATACCGGGGAGCTGTTTTTT. This codes for CSVTTGDTGELFF.

The chain carries TRBV5-4 and TRBJ2-7; 11 bases fit TRBD2. Germline trimming cut 6 bases from V and 4 bases from J; bases unmatched to any gene: 15. There are 17 residues in the CDR3. Germline CDR1 reads SGHNT; CDR2 reads YYREEE (reference sequence). CDR3 loop: CASTGDPTSGSRYEQYF. The CDR3 region has the DNA TGTGCCAGCACCGGAGACCCCACTAGCGGGAGTAGGTACGAGCAGTACTTC. Full variable domain (rest looked up from reference TRBV5-4 and TRBJ2-7): ETGVTQSPTHLIKTRGQQVTLRCSSQSGHNTVSWYQQALGQGPQFIFQYYREEENGRGNFPPRFSGLQFPNYSSELNVNALELDDSALYLCASTGDPTSGSRYEQYFGPGTRLTVT.

This chain connects TRBV30 to TRBJ2-5; 10 nucleotides agree with TRBD1. The germline CDR1 and CDR2 sequences are GTSNPN and SVGIG (reference sequence). This CDR3 contains 15 residues. Losses at the gene ends were 5 bases for V and 4 bases for J; bases not matched to a gene: 10. CDR3 DNA: TGTGCCTGGGACAGGGGGCGAAGGGTGGGAGAGACCCAGTACTTC. The encoded protein is CAWDRGRRVGETQYF.

The rearrangement uses TRBV6-1 and TRBJ2-7; D might be TRBD1 (5 bases). This CDR3 is built from 15 residues. V was trimmed by 2 bases and J by 0 bases, leaving 11 bases between them. Germline V gene sequence: CDR1 MNHNS, CDR2 SASEGT. Here the CDR3 reads CASSEKVRASYEQYF. Written as DNA, the CDR3 is TGTGCCAGCAGTGAAAAGGTCAGGGCCTCCTACGAGCAGTACTTC.

This clone has only a few counts. This chain uses TRBV5-6 with TRBJ2-1; D not resolved. In germline, CDR1 is SGHDT, CDR2 YYEEEE. CDR3 size: 14 residues. Trimming left V 0 bases short and J 6 bases short, with 10 bases between. The CDR3, as DNA: TGTGCCAGCAGCTTGGACGGGTGGAGCAATGAGCAGTTCTTC. As protein: CASSLDGWSNEQFF.

The rearrangement links TRBV7-9 to TRBJ1-2; 12 bases fit TRBD1. This CDR3 has 19 amino acids. CDR1 and CDR2 (germline): SEHNR, FQNEAQ (reference sequence). The V segment lost 0 bases and the J segment 2 bases; nucleotides outside the gene matches: 10. The CDR3 protein is CASSLAVGTGGPRNYGYTF. CDR3 DNA sequence: TGTGCCAGCAGCTTAGCGGTCGGGACAGGGGGCCCAAGGAACTATGGCTACACCTTC. The entire variable domain, with the rest obtained from reference TRBV7-9 and TRBJ1-2, is as follows: DTGVSQNPRHKITKRGQNVTFRCDPISEHNRLYWYRQTLGQGPEFLTYFQNEAQLEKSRLLSDRFSAERPKGSFSTLEIQRTEQGDSAMYLCASSLAVGTGGPRNYGYTFGSGTRLTVV.

This clone has only one observation. The CDR3 DNA is TGTGCCAGCAGGTTGACTAGCGGCAATGAGCAGTTCTTC. This sequence encodes CASRLTSGNEQFF. The chain recombines TRBV28 with TRBJ2-1; 9 positions agree with TRBD2. Trimming cost V 6 bases and J 6 bases; bases outside gene matches: 3. Germline-derived CDR1 and CDR2 are MDHEN and SYDVKM. The length of the CDR3 is 13 residues.

V gene TRBV6-1 combines with J gene TRBJ2-3, with 10 bases fitting TRBD2. The junction had 0 bases not matched to a gene; V was cut back by 4 bases and J by 5 bases. The CDR3 length is 13 residues. Germline V gene lookup returns CDR1 MNHNS and CDR2 SASEGT. The CDR3 loop reads CASSGLAGDTQYF. The CDR3, as DNA: TGTGCCAGCAGTGGACTAGCGGGAGATACGCAGTATTTT.

J is TRBJ2-7 and V is TRBV5-8; 8 bases match TRBD1. After removal of 2 bases from V and 7 bases from J, the junction contained 8 bases not matched to a gene. CDR1 and CDR2 from the germline V gene are SGHTS and YDEGEE. The length of the CDR3 is 14 residues. In nucleotides, the CDR3 is TGTGCCAGCAGCTTTCCCCAGGGGGCGGGGGAGCAGTACTTC. This encodes CASSFPQGAGEQYF.

Worth noting for this clone: The identical CDR3 is also encoded by other nucleotide sequences in the sample. The rearrangement joins TRBV7-3 to TRBJ1-5; the D gene is possibly TRBD1 (5 bases). V was clipped by 0 bases and J by 6 bases, with 6 bases between them. The CDR3 contains 13 residues. Germline-derived CDR1 and CDR2 are SGHTA and FQGTGA. The CDR3 is CASSLTGGQPQHF. CDR3 DNA: TGTGCCAGCAGCTTAACGGGGGGTCAGCCCCAGCATTTT.

The chain joins TRBV30 to TRBJ2-7, with a tentative D call TRBD1 (5 bases). The V gene's germline CDR1 is GTSNPN and CDR2 SVGIG (reference sequence). CDR3 length: 15 amino acids. Trimming cost V 0 bases and J 2 bases, with 14 bases left between them. CDR3 sequence reads: CAWSVLGLNTYEQYF. The CDR3 DNA reads as TGTGCCTGGAGTGTGTTGGGGCTAAACACCTACGAGCAGTACTTC.

J is TRBJ2-4 and V is TRBV29-1; D may be TRBD1 (5 bases). Trimming left V 3 bases short and J 1 base short, with 16 bases between. The CDR3 has 16 amino acids. Germline V gene data show CDR1 as SQVTM and CDR2 as ANQGSEA. CDR3 in DNA: TGCAGCGTTGAGGGGCTTCAGAATACCGCCAAAAACATTCAGTACTTC. Protein product: CSVEGLQNTAKNIQYF.